The 16 T cell receptor beta chains in this list originate from one sample, sequenced in a study of blood T cell repertoires in COVID-19. Data came from immunoSEQ multiplex PCR; TCRdb stores just in-frame clones and leaves some out. The sample lists over 250,000 clones; roughly 90% were seen once. Specimen: peripheral blood. Receptors originate from a woman aged 25 to 39 with COVID-19, enrolled during active disease.

The chain joins TRBV15 to TRBJ1-5; D remains ambiguous. This CDR3 is 15 amino acids long. Germline values: CDR1 LNHNV, CDR2 YYDKDF (reference sequence). Trimming cost V 3 bases and J 7 bases, with 16 bases left between them. The chain's CDR3 is CATSSGRGFGQPQHF. Here the CDR3 DNA reads TGTGCCACCAGCAGTGGGAGAGGGTTTGGCCAGCCCCAGCATTTT.

CDR3 loop: CASSLDDLDTQYF. The CDR3 region has the DNA TGTGCCAGCAGCTTGGACGACTTGGATACGCAGTATTTT. V and J are TRBV5-4 and TRBJ2-3; D is undetermined. The CDR3 is made up of 13 amino acids. CDR1 and CDR2 from the germline V gene are SGHNT and YYREEE (reference sequence). V dropped 0 bases and J dropped 6 bases, with 8 bases sitting between them.

The J gene is TRBJ2-7, the V gene TRBV28, with TRBD1 identical over 7 bases. There are 14 residues in the CDR3. CDR1 is MDHEN, CDR2 SYDVKM, per germline. V dropped 6 bases and J dropped 3; count of bases not matched to a gene: 8. CDR3 sequence: CASSDRVGSYEQYF. CDR3 DNA: TGTGCCAGCAGCGACAGGGTGGGGAGCTACGAGCAGTACTTC.

J is TRBJ1-5 and V is TRBV10-3, with TRBD1 matching over 7 bases. CDR3 size: 15 residues. The junction had 5 bases not matched to a gene; V was cut back by 6 bases and J by 0 bases. Germline V lookup: CDR1 ENHRY, CDR2 SYGVKD. The CDR3 DNA follows: TGTGCCATCAGGGCAGGGGGTGATAGCAATCAGCCCCAGCATTTT. Translating gives CAIRAGGDSNQPQHF.

The chain carries TRBV7-9 and TRBJ2-1, with D tentatively TRBD2 (5 bases). Trimming removed 1 base at V and 7 bases at J, with 17 bases between. This CDR3 region has 16 residues. Germline assignment: CDR1 SEHNR and CDR2 FQNEAQ (reference sequence). The CDR3 bases are TGTGCCAGCAGCTTAGTCGGCGCGGGCCGAGGTAATGAGCAGTTCTTC. Its translation: CASSLVGAGRGNEQFF.

The chain has TRBV28 and TRBJ1-5; D is possibly TRBD1 (5 bases). This CDR3 is built from 12 residues. Between the trimmed V and J ends, which lost 11 bases and 4 bases, there was a span of 12 bases. The germline CDR1 and CDR2 sequences are MDHEN and SYDVKM. In nucleotides, the CDR3 is TGTGCCGCCATTACAGGAAATCAGCCCCAGCATTTT. As protein: CAAITGNQPQHF.

The chain couples TRBV19 to TRBJ1-4; tentatively, D is TRBD1 (6 bases). Germline CDR1 reads LNHDA; CDR2 reads SQIVND (reference sequence). The CDR3 covers 14 residues. V lost 6 bases to trimming and J lost 4 bases, with 12 bases between them. The CDR3 protein is CASSVGQLNEKLFF. The DNA of the CDR3 is TGTGCCAGTAGCGTGGGACAACTTAATGAAAAACTGTTTTTT.

The genes are TRBV6-5 and TRBJ2-3; the match to TRBD2 covers 7 bases. Germline lookup yields CDR1 MNHEY and CDR2 SVGAGI. This CDR3 is 15 amino acids long. V lost 10 bases, J lost 0 bases, and 10 bases stayed unmatched. The DNA for the CDR3 is TGTGCCACTGCAAAGGGAGCGGGGAGCACAGATACGCAGTATTTT. It codes for CATAKGAGSTDTQYF.

The chain has TRBV4-1 and TRBJ1-1; 9 bases match TRBD1. Germline CDR1 is MGHRA and CDR2 is YSYEKL. The CDR3 loop spans 16 amino acids. With 7 bases clipped from V and 2 bases from J, the junction kept 11 bases outside the gene matches. DNA for the CDR3: TGCGCCAGCACCTCCGGGACAGGGACTTTAAACACTGAAGCTTTCTTT. It codes for CASTSGTGTLNTEAFF.

V gene TRBV6-5 combines with J gene TRBJ1-5, with D possibly TRBD1 on 6 matching bases. The V gene's germline CDR1 is MNHEY and CDR2 SVGAGI. This CDR3 contains 13 residues. V was pared by 10 bases and J by 3 bases, with 13 bases between. CDR3 coding DNA: TGTGCCACTACGACAGGAGACAATCAGCCCCAGCATTTT. It codes for CATTTGDNQPQHF.

V gene TRBV3-1 (or the pseudogene TRBV3-2) combines with J gene TRBJ1-2; no clear D. Germline V CDR1 and CDR2: LGHDT, YNNKEL (reference sequence). The CDR3 extends over 11 amino acids. V lost 4 bases, J lost 7 bases, and 7 bases lay in between. CDR3 amino acids: CASSRGRGYTF. CDR3 DNA: TGTGCCAGCAGCCGCGGCCGTGGCTACACCTTC.

This chain joins TRBV5-1 and TRBJ1-1; D is unresolved. This CDR3 is built from 15 residues. Per germline, CDR1 SGHRS and CDR2 YFSETQ. V lost 1 base, J lost 6 bases, and 16 bases lay in between. The CDR3: CASSLRPGIGAEAFF. The CDR3 DNA reads as TGCGCCAGCAGCTTGCGCCCGGGAATCGGCGCTGAAGCTTTCTTT.

As to this clone: This may come from a read error, since a much larger clone is one base off. Additional DNA sequences in this sample encode the identical CDR3. CDR3 protein: CASSLKSVPRRGQPQHF. CDR3 sequence (DNA): TGTGCCAGCAGTTTAAAATCAGTACCCAGGCGGGGCCAGCCCCAGCATTTT. The rearrangement links TRBV28 to TRBJ1-5, with TRBD1 as a possible D gene (5 bases). This CDR3 is built from 17 residues. V lost 2 bases and J 7 bases, leaving 21 bases between the germline ends. Per the germline V gene, CDR1 is MDHEN and CDR2 is SYDVKM.

This rearrangement joins TRBV14 to TRBJ2-1; D is perhaps TRBD2 (6 bases). This CDR3 spans 15 amino acids. The germline V and J ends were trimmed by 4 bases and 7 bases, with 17 bases remaining between them. CDR1 is SGHDN, CDR2 FVKESK, per germline. CDR3 sequence reads: CASSRDSTPRNEQFF. CDR3 sequence (DNA): TGTGCCAGCAGCCGGGACTCCACTCCCAGAAATGAGCAGTTCTTC.

The rearrangement links TRBV6-1 to TRBJ2-6; TRBD2 might be the D (6 bases). Germline loops: CDR1 MNHNS, CDR2 SASEGT. The CDR3 has 16 amino acids. V was cut by 4 bases and J by 0 bases, with 10 bases left in between. The DNA of the CDR3 is TGTGCCAGCAGTGGGGGGACTGCCTCTGGGGCCAACGTCCTGACTTTC. Translated, it gives CASSGGTASGANVLTF.

Turning to this clone: One end of the junction does not line up with germline, which may come from a read error. CDR3 in amino acids: CASSLDRGLAGDWETQYF. The CDR3 DNA is TGTGCCAGCAGCCTAGATAGGGGACTAGCGGGTGATTGGGAGACCCAGTACTTC. V usage is TRBV11-2 and J usage is TRBJ2-5; 12 positions match TRBD2. The CDR3 contains 18 residues. Germline CDR1 reads SGHAT; CDR2 reads FQNNGV.